This T cell receptor (beta chain) was sequenced for a study of blood T cells in healthy people across ages (dated by TCRdb to 2014 to 2015). At the level of the whole study: Template switching captured roughly one uniquely barcoded TCR beta cDNA molecule per two T cells in model experiments. Age-related changes in TCR beta repertoire diversity were measured in the study by deep sequencing normalized with unique cDNA molecular identifiers. Donors were grouped into four age groups: young (average roughly 15 years), middle-aged (roughly 40), aged (around 66) and long-lived (approximately 78). To avoid experimental bias, donors of different ages were spread randomly across the sequencing lanes. Using the same blood draw, the study looked at two additional independent replicas of 1 million unique cDNA reads for two donors, one aged 18 to 30 and the other aged 80 or older.

Systemically healthy Caucasian individuals from Russia, 39 in total and aged about 6 to 95 years, were included as donors. Each donor gave ten milliliters of peripheral blood, drawn into EDTA-treated Vacutainer tubes. Ficoll-Paque density-gradient centrifugation was used to isolate PBMCs, with at least 6.5 million per sample. Total RNA, at least 5 micrograms per sample, was extracted from PBMCs with Trizol reagent. For every donor, flow cytometry on a PBMC aliquot measured the percentage of naive CD45RAhigh/CD27high T cells. V trim: 1 base; J trim: 0 bases; unmatched bases: 4. Its CDR3 holds 16 amino acids, cysteine through phenylalanine. The kept DNA is CDR3 alone, 48 bases in frame from the first base. The germline V gene supplies CDR1 LGHNA and CDR2 YNFKEQ. Receptors were amplified or captured by 5' RACE. The instrument was an Illumina HiSeq 2500. A second PCR of about 6 to 11 cycles was performed with a sample-barcoded 5' primer and a J-beta primer mix. A unique molecular identifier was introduced onto each TCR beta cDNA molecule by a template-switch 5' adaptor carrying 12 random nucleotides. Each sample yielded at least 2.5 million CDR3-containing paired-end reads. The Mint cDNA synthesis kit, primed by a TRBC-specific oligonucleotide, was used to synthesize first-strand cDNA from all RNA. Following uracil-DNA glycosylase treatment, all cDNA underwent a first 18-cycle PCR with the universal primers M1SS and BC2_uni_R. Concerning the study's data processing: For normalization, 1 million high-quality reads, each with a distinct molecular identifier, were randomly selected from each sample. Instead of being binned into consensus sequences, reads that shared molecular identifiers were thrown out. MiTCR, run with a Q25 quality threshold and the strictest error-elimination algorithm, handled CDR3 identification, clonotype clustering and error correction. A nonparametric unseen species model with Euler transformation was used to estimate lower-bound total TCR beta diversity. In TCRdb, the public reads were trimmed at Q25 with fastp and aligned with MiXCR, with productive beta chains retained. Each CDR3 protein appears once, grouped with its most common genes and DNA. Clone size and V and J calls follow TCRdb, not the original study. The table for this sample lists roughly 730,000 distinct CDR3 sequences; roughly three fifths of them were counted only once. The top ten clones comprise around a quarter of the sample.

The paper's findings and limits, for the study overall: Because the CMV infection status of the donors was unknown, age-related changes in expanded clonotypes may potentially have been confounded. As age increased, observed TCR beta diversity per million T cells dropped in a roughly linear way, and a significant reduction was already evident by age 40. Compared with the aged group, more naive CD4+ T cells, fewer expanded clones and increased TCR diversity were shown by the long-lived group, suggesting age selection. Observed TCR beta diversity correlated strongly with the percentage of naive T cells measured by flow cytometry. Bulk unsorted PBMC profiling prevented conclusive comparison of naive and antigen-experienced compartments. Estimates of total diversity based on one million sequenced T cells were considered lower bounds and underestimates.

As regards this clonotype: Its antigen remains unidentified. One base away there is no much larger clone; base qualities are not given.

The rearranged chain carries TRBV4-2 and TRBJ2-3, with 7 bases matching TRBD2. This TCR came from a middle-aged man in good health. The sample consisted of blood. The nucleotide sequence is TGTGCCAGCAGCCAAGTCGGGCGGGGGAGCACAGATACGCAGTATTTT. Its protein is CASSQVGRGSTDTQYF.